The 5 T cell receptor beta chains below all came from one sample that was sequenced in a study of blood T cell repertoires in COVID-19. The assay was immunoSEQ multiplex PCR, and TCRdb's table has in-frame clones only and misses some. Altogether around 100,000 clones are present, around 90% being singletons, with the ten largest covering about 4.8%. What was sequenced was peripheral blood. The receptor source for this set is a woman aged 45-59 years with acute or convalescent COVID-19.

This sequence joins TRBV28 and TRBJ2-7; 10 positions match TRBD1. CDR3 size: 18 residues. V trimming: 1 base; J trimming: 2 bases; junction bases outside the gene matches: 11. The germline gives CDR1 MDHEN, CDR2 SYDVKM. The CDR3 spells CASSLFLPKGQGTYEQYF. CDR3 sequence (DNA): TGTGCCAGCAGTTTATTTCTGCCGAAGGGACAGGGGACCTACGAGCAGTACTTC. The variable domain in full, with the rest retrieved from reference TRBV28 and TRBJ2-7, is DVKVTQSSRYLVKRTGEKVFLECVQDMDHENMFWYRQDPGLGLRLIYFSYDVKMKEKGDIPEGYSVSREKKERFSLILESASTNQTSMYLCASSLFLPKGQGTYEQYFGPGTRLTVT.

This clone occurred once. J is TRBJ2-3 and V is TRBV7-3, with D possibly TRBD2 on 6 matching bases. V lost 5 bases, J lost 6 bases, and 21 bases lay in between. The CDR3 sequence is 16 residues long. Germline V CDR1 and CDR2: SGHTA, FQGTGA. In DNA, the CDR3 is TGTGCCAGCAGCCCAAGCGTTCTGGAGGGTTTGGATACGCAGTATTTT. Its translation: CASSPSVLEGLDTQYF.

The V gene is TRBV12-3 or TRBV12-4, the J gene TRBJ1-2; D not certain. The V and J ends lost 6 bases and 1 base respectively, with 9 bases between them. The CDR3 runs 13 residues. Here the CDR3 reads CASSRGSNYGYTF. CDR3 sequence (DNA): TGTGCCAGCAGCCGAGGTAGTAACTATGGCTACACCTTC.

CDR3 nucleotide sequence: TGCGCCAGCAGCTTGGGTGGGGGGTCCACTGAAGCTTTCTTT. It specifies CASSLGGGSTEAFF. This chain links TRBV5-1 with TRBJ1-1; a weak D match, TRBD1 (5 bases). The V gene lost 0 bases and the J gene lost 4 bases, with 10 bases spanning the gap. This CDR3 is built from 14 residues. Germline CDR1 reads SGHRS; CDR2 reads YFSETQ.

The chain recombines TRBV9 with TRBJ1-2; D ambiguous. The CDR3 runs to 14 residues. V was shortened by 0 bases and J by 8 bases, with 14 bases between the two germline ends. Germline CDR1 and CDR2: SGDLS and YYNGEE. The CDR3 DNA is TGTGCCAGCAGCGTAGCATCGCATTCCGAGGGCTACACCTTC. Translation: CASSVASHSEGYTF.